This TCR beta chain was documented in a study of T cell clones after liver transplantation. Study-level background: At least one year of complete immunosuppression withdrawal without enzymes over twice normal defined tolerance.

V gave up 5 bases and J gave up 11 bases; unmatched junction bases: 5. The CDR3 has 14 residues. CDR1 is MDHEN and CDR2 is SYDVKM in the germline V gene. As concerns this clone: Its antigen is currently unknown.

The repertoire was sequenced with immunoSEQ multiplex PCR; TCRdb's copy has only in-frame clones and lacks some. The sample includes 65,000 to 80,000 clones, 75% to 90% seen only once; the top ten take 2.8%. Points from the study as a whole: In 5 of 8 subjects, circulating graft-donor-reactive CD4 TCRbeta sequences fell significantly after transplant.

This receptor was identified in a human patient who received a liver transplant. Among the T cells, some may be from the graft donor. The chain combines TRBV28 with TRBJ2-4, with 14 bases aligning to TRBD2. This specimen was CD4+ T cells from blood, taken at the 22-month timepoint. CDR3 DNA sequence: TGTGCCAGCAGTGTAGGGACTAGCGGGAGAGTTCAGTACTTC. Translation: CASSVGTSGRVQYF.